What follows is one T cell receptor (beta chain) and its context. As yet, its antigen is unknown. These data belong to a study of vaccination and CD4 T cells after COVID-19. Across the study: Cells were stimulated with overlapping spike peptides from SARS-CoV-2, HCoV-NL63, HCoV-OC43 and HCoV-229E.

Documented treatment: roughly ten-day PBMC culture with coronavirus spike peptide pools or control peptides (ViraFEST assay). After expanding antigen-specific T cells with peptide pools, ViraFEST sequenced their TCRs. V was trimmed by 10 bases and J by 0 bases, leaving 7 bases between them. The germline V gene encodes CDR1 MDHEN and CDR2 SYDVKM. The CDR3 is 13 residues long. Whole-study results and caveats: Spike mono-reactive status applied to 304 of 307 vaccine-specific clones in convalescent patients.

Sequencing of DNA taken from cultured CD4+ T cells relied on the Oncomine TCR Beta short-read assay. In TCRdb, the PCR reads were re-called with MiXCR into one record per CDR3 protein. The sample records 9,500 to 12,000 distinct CDR3 sequences, about 25% being singletons. The chain has TRBV28 and TRBJ1-6; D unclear. This material consisted of CD4+ T cells from blood, cultured in vitro, taken after SARS-CoV-2 vaccination. The source of this sequence is a human donor who had recovered from COVID-19. In DNA form, the CDR3 reads TGTGCCACTAAGGGCTCCTATAATTCACCCCTCCACTTT. Its protein product is CATKGSYNSPLHF.